These T cell receptor beta chains were read from a single sample in a study of beta chain features in type 1 diabetes. Some clones are missing from TCRdb's copy, which holds only in-frame ones; the method was immunoSEQ multiplex PCR. Of some 410,000 clones in the sample, approximately 14% are singletons; the top ten hold roughly 0.038%. The sequenced material came from naive CD4+ T cells from blood. The receptors were gathered from a man aged 30 to 45 in good health. CDR3s include the opening cysteine and the closing phenylalanine or tryptophan. A D gene is named only where the DNA matches it firmly. Not every row has a clone size; where given, it reads once, few, many or a size class.

d_call: TRBD1
clone_size: -
v_call: TRBV10-3
j_call: TRBJ2-2
cdr3_nt: TGTGCCATCACAGGGGGCGCGGACACCGGGGAGCTGTTTTTT
cdr3_aa: CAITGGADTGELFF

d_call: -
clone_size: -
v_call: TRBV20-1
j_call: TRBJ1-1
cdr3_nt: TGCAGTGCTAGTCCGACGATCCCAGCTTTCTTT
cdr3_aa: CSASPTIPAFF

d_call: TRBD2
clone_size: few
v_call: TRBV30
j_call: TRBJ2-5
cdr3_nt: TGTGCCTGGGGGACTAGCGGAGGCGTTGAAGAGACCCAGTACTTC
cdr3_aa: CAWGTSGGVEETQYF

d_call: -
clone_size: -
v_call: TRBV6-6
j_call: TRBJ2-5
cdr3_nt: TGTGCCAGCAGAAGGAGTCCGGGACAAGAGACCCAGTACTTC
cdr3_aa: CASRRSPGQETQYF

d_call: -
clone_size: -
v_call: TRBV25-1
j_call: TRBJ2-3
cdr3_nt: TGTGCCAGTGGATCCGGGACCACAGATACGCAGTATTTT
cdr3_aa: CASGSGTTDTQYF

d_call: -
clone_size: -
v_call: TRBV20-1
j_call: TRBJ2-1
cdr3_nt: TGCAGTGCTCTCTTTTACAATGAGCAGTTCTTC
cdr3_aa: CSALFYNEQFF

d_call: -
clone_size: few
v_call: TRBV4-3
j_call: TRBJ1-2
cdr3_nt: TGCGCCAGCAGTACAGGGACTTCTAACTATGGCTACACCTTC
cdr3_aa: CASSTGTSNYGYTF

d_call: -
clone_size: few
v_call: TRBV5-6
j_call: TRBJ2-1
cdr3_nt: TGTGCCAGCAGTTATGATGGCGAATACTCCTACAATGAGCAGTTCTTC
cdr3_aa: CASSYDGEYSYNEQFF

d_call: TRBD2
clone_size: -
v_call: TRBV9
j_call: TRBJ2-5
cdr3_nt: TGTGCCAGCAGCACCTTCCGGGACTATCTTTACTTC
cdr3_aa: CASSTFRDYLYF

d_call: -
clone_size: few
v_call: TRBV10-3
j_call: TRBJ2-3
cdr3_nt: TGTGCCATCAGTGGAGCCGGCCAGGGGCCAGATACGCAGTATTTT
cdr3_aa: CAISGAGQGPDTQYF

d_call: -
clone_size: few
v_call: TRBV9
j_call: TRBJ2-5
cdr3_nt: TGTGCCAGCGGCGCCCCAGTGACCCAGTACTTC
cdr3_aa: CASGAPVTQYF

d_call: -
clone_size: -
v_call: TRBV5-1
j_call: TRBJ2-5
cdr3_nt: TGCGCCAGCAGCTGGCAGACTGGGTTGGTCGAGACCCAGTACTTC
cdr3_aa: CASSWQTGLVETQYF

d_call: TRBD1
clone_size: few
v_call: TRBV19
j_call: TRBJ1-2
cdr3_nt: TGTGCCAGTAGCTCGACCGGGACAGGGGGTAATGGCTACACCTTC
cdr3_aa: CASSSTGTGGNGYTF

d_call: -
clone_size: -
v_call: TRBV29-1
j_call: TRBJ2-6
cdr3_nt: TGCAGCGCACGTACAGGACGGCCCTCTGGGGCCAACGTCCTGACTTTC
cdr3_aa: CSARTGRPSGANVLTF

d_call: -
clone_size: few
v_call: TRBV5-4
j_call: TRBJ2-3
cdr3_nt: TGTGCCAGCAGCTTGGTCTCATCGTTCAGCCTTGATCCTAGCACAGATACGCAGTATTTT
cdr3_aa: CASSLVSSFSLDPSTDTQYF

d_call: -
clone_size: -
v_call: TRBV7-2
j_call: TRBJ2-3
cdr3_nt: TGTGCCAGCAGCGGCTACACAGATACGCAGTATTTT
cdr3_aa: CASSGYTDTQYF

d_call: -
clone_size: few
v_call: TRBV29-1
j_call: TRBJ2-3
cdr3_nt: TGCAGCGTTGGGCCAGATACGCAGTATTTT
cdr3_aa: CSVGPDTQYF

d_call: TRBD1
clone_size: -
v_call: TRBV14
j_call: TRBJ2-7
cdr3_nt: TGTGCCAGCAGCCAGCGGGACAGGGGGCTCTACGAGCAGTACTTC
cdr3_aa: CASSQRDRGLYEQYF

d_call: -
clone_size: few
v_call: TRBV2
j_call: TRBJ2-1
cdr3_nt: TGTGCCAGCAGGCAGGACCCCTACAATGAGCAGTTCTTC
cdr3_aa: CASRQDPYNEQFF

d_call: TRBD2
clone_size: -
v_call: TRBV11-3
j_call: TRBJ2-2
cdr3_nt: TGTGCCAGCAGCCGAACCCTCGCTAGCGGACCGAACACCGGGGAGCTGTTTTTT
cdr3_aa: CASSRTLASGPNTGELFF

d_call: -
clone_size: few
v_call: TRBV29-1
j_call: TRBJ1-1
cdr3_nt: TGCAGCGTACCGGGGCCGGGAAGGACTGAAGCTTTCTTT
cdr3_aa: CSVPGPGRTEAFF

d_call: -
clone_size: few
v_call: TRBV4-3
j_call: TRBJ1-5
cdr3_nt: TGCGCCAGCAGCCAGGGGGTTAAGCAGCCCCAGCATTTT
cdr3_aa: CASSQGVKQPQHF

d_call: TRBD2
clone_size: -
v_call: TRBV5-1
j_call: TRBJ2-1
cdr3_nt: TGCGCCAGCAGCGGGCTAGCGGGAAACAATGAGCAGTTCTTC
cdr3_aa: CASSGLAGNNEQFF

d_call: TRBD2
clone_size: few
v_call: TRBV4-1
j_call: TRBJ2-5
cdr3_nt: TGCGCCAGCAGCCGCCAGGGACTACCCCAAGAGACCCAGTACTTC
cdr3_aa: CASSRQGLPQETQYF

d_call: TRBD2
clone_size: few
v_call: TRBV7-2
j_call: TRBJ2-2
cdr3_nt: TGTGCCAGCAGCCTGACTAGCGGGGCGGGCACCGGGGAGCTGTTTTTT
cdr3_aa: CASSLTSGAGTGELFF

d_call: TRBD2
clone_size: few
v_call: TRBV5-4
j_call: TRBJ2-1
cdr3_nt: TGTGCCAGCAGCGGACTAGCGGCGTCCGGTGAGCAGTTCTTC
cdr3_aa: CASSGLAASGEQFF

d_call: -
clone_size: -
v_call: TRBV28
j_call: TRBJ2-3
cdr3_nt: TGTGCCAGCAGTCCCCCCCAGCGCACAGATACGCAGTATTTT
cdr3_aa: CASSPPQRTDTQYF

d_call: -
clone_size: -
v_call: TRBV2
j_call: TRBJ1-4
cdr3_nt: TGTGCCAGCAGCCGGGACACAACTAATGAAAAACTGTTTTTT
cdr3_aa: CASSRDTTNEKLFF

d_call: -
clone_size: few
v_call: TRBV7-6
j_call: TRBJ2-3
cdr3_nt: TGTGCCAGCAGCTTATCTGCGGGTCTCGGCACAGATACGCAGTATTTT
cdr3_aa: CASSLSAGLGTDTQYF

d_call: TRBD2
clone_size: few
v_call: TRBV7-9
j_call: TRBJ2-5
cdr3_nt: TGTGCCAGCAGCTCGCAGAGACTAGCGGGAGGTCATGAGACCCAGTACTTC
cdr3_aa: CASSSQRLAGGHETQYF

d_call: TRBD1
clone_size: few
v_call: TRBV5-6
j_call: TRBJ2-2
cdr3_nt: TGTGCCAGCAGCTTGGTAGGACAGGGTGCCGGGGAGCTGTTTTTT
cdr3_aa: CASSLVGQGAGELFF